This T cell receptor beta chain originates from a study of human T cells and chemical hapten exposure. Trimming took off 2 bases at V and 5 bases at J, with 10 bases between the two ends. The CDR3 extends over 14 amino acids. Germline V lookup: CDR1 MRHNA, CDR2 SNTAGT. Study-wide results and caveats: Significantly more large CDR3 similarity clusters arose among expanded TCRs than among controls. Unchanged with DPC sensitization were TCRs above 1 in 1000 frequency. A positive correlation with patch test score was found for PT1 expanded TCR counts.

Study processing details: TCRs per sample had a median of approximately 88,000 and ranged from roughly 23,224 to 700,000. TCRdb redid the calling of the RACE reads with MiXCR, one entry per CDR3 protein. Here the V and J calls rest on TCRdb's processing, not on the authors' analysis. The sample has over 55,000 distinct CDR3 sequences, roughly an eighth seen once. This clonotype showed up many times. Antigen: not known. Time point denoted: patch test 3, about 24 weeks after DPC sensitization. Treatment meaning: therapeutic diphenylcyclopropenone sensitization with weekly scalp DPC. The chain recombines TRBV6-4 with TRBJ1-5; D unresolved. The clonotype comes from a man aged 30-40 years with alopecia areata. Some clones in this sample may be carry-over from other donors' samples. Material: whole blood, obtained in connection with sensitization to the hapten diphenylcyclopropenone (DPC). This CDR3 is CASSDGRYHQPQHF. CDR3 nucleotide sequence: TGTGCCAGCAGTGACGGCCGCTACCATCAGCCCCAGCATTTT.